The 10 T cell receptor beta chains presented below share a single source sample, sequenced in a study of cytomegalovirus exposure and HLA in healthy donors. The study ran its PCR with 60 Vbeta and 13 Jbeta primers. This table comes from immunoSEQ multiplex PCR, and its TCRdb copy is limited to in-frame clones, with some not included. The sample carries about 99,000 clones, approximately 64% recorded once. The sequenced sample was PBMCs. The receptors were gathered from a woman aged 45-65 years in good health and CMV-seronegative.

Here the CDR3 DNA reads TGTGCCAGCAGCCCCACAACAGGGAACCCGCGATTAAACACTGAAGCTTTCTTT. Translation gives CASSPTTGNPRLNTEAFF. The chain employs TRBV28 and TRBJ1-1; a weak D match, TRBD1 (6 bases). Germline V CDR1 and CDR2: MDHEN, SYDVKM. V dropped 6 bases and J dropped 2 bases, with 25 bases sitting between them. This CDR3 region has 18 residues.

The V call is TRBV23-1, the J call TRBJ2-1; perhaps TRBD2 as D (6 bases). TRBV23-1 is an ORF; its function is uncertain. The CDR3 consists of 14 residues. Trimming cost V 4 bases and J 8 bases, with 15 bases left between them. CDR3: CASSRIVCGDEQFF. The CDR3 bases are TGCGCCAGCAGTCGGATTGTCTGCGGGGATGAGCAGTTCTTC.

V usage is TRBV2 and J usage is TRBJ2-1; 7 bases are a match to TRBD1. Germline V lookup: CDR1 SNHLY, CDR2 FYNNEI. The CDR3 spans 15 residues. Trimming at V came to 4 bases and at J to 0 bases, leaving 3 bases not matched to a gene. CDR3 sequence: CASSAQGVSYNEQFF. The CDR3 nucleotides read TGTGCCAGCAGTGCCCAGGGGGTCTCCTACAATGAGCAGTTCTTC.

This clone was picked up one time. The genes are TRBV29-1 and TRBJ1-1; D possibly corresponds to TRBD1 (6 bases). V gave up 5 bases and J gave up 4 bases, with 23 bases separating them. Germline loops: CDR1 SQVTM, CDR2 ANQGSEA. The CDR3 spans 16 residues. The CDR3 DNA follows: TGCAGCGTTCTCTCAATAGGGGGGGCGGTGGGCACTGAAGCTTTCTTT. Its translation is CSVLSIGGAVGTEAFF.

The chain employs TRBV7-8 and TRBJ1-1; D perhaps matches TRBD1 (5 bases). V dropped 5 bases and J dropped 3 bases, with 16 bases sitting between them. The CDR3 consists of 15 residues. Germline V gene data show CDR1 as SGHVS and CDR2 as FQNEAQ. The CDR3 is CASSPYLRGDTEAFF. DNA of the CDR3: TGTGCCAGCAGCCCCTACTTGCGGGGGGACACTGAAGCTTTCTTT.

The V gene is TRBV28, the J gene TRBJ2-5, with D possibly matching TRBD1 (6 bases). The CDR3 runs 16 residues. Germline V lookup: CDR1 MDHEN, CDR2 SYDVKM. V dropped 5 bases and J dropped 3 bases, with 19 bases sitting between them. The CDR3 loop is CASSPRTATLEETQYF. In nucleotides, the CDR3 is TGTGCCAGCAGTCCACGGACAGCAACTCTAGAAGAGACCCAGTACTTC.

V is TRBV19 and J is TRBJ2-2; TRBD2 might be the D (7 bases). Per germline, CDR1 LNHDA and CDR2 SQIVND (reference sequence). CDR3 length: 15 residues. Trimming pared 1 base from V and 7 bases from J, leaving 13 bases between. DNA of the CDR3: TGTGCCAGTAGTATAGGCGGGGGCGTAAGCGGGGAGCTGTTTTTT. It yields the protein CASSIGGGVSGELFF.

The chain has TRBV7-9 and TRBJ1-1, with 11 bases that match TRBD1. Germline V lookup: CDR1 SEHNR, CDR2 FQNEAQ (reference sequence). Germline trimming cut 5 bases from V and 3 bases from J; bases unmatched to any gene: 8. This CDR3 spans 16 amino acids. CDR3 residues: CASSPPGQGVYTEAFF. The CDR3 coding sequence is TGTGCCAGCAGCCCGCCGGGACAGGGGGTCTACACTGAAGCTTTCTTT. Together with reference TRBV7-9 and TRBJ1-1, the CDR3 gives the full variable domain: DTGVSQNPRHKITKRGQNVTFRCDPISEHNRLYWYRQTLGQGPEFLTYFQNEAQLEKSRLLSDRFSAERPKGSFSTLEIQRTEQGDSAMYLCASSPPGQGVYTEAFFGQGTRLTVV.

This clone has more than one count but fewer than ten. This rearrangement joins TRBV29-1 to TRBJ2-1; D not certain. The CDR3 totals 17 residues. CDR1 is SQVTM, CDR2 ANQGSEA, per germline. V shed 4 bases and J shed 0 bases, with 19 bases lying between them. The CDR3 coding sequence is TGCAGCGTTGTCCTAGTCTTGGCCGCTAGCTCCTACAATGAGCAGTTCTTC. Its protein is CSVVLVLAASSYNEQFF.

The chain links TRBV7-6 to TRBJ2-3, with D uncertain. CDR3 length equals 11 residues. Germline V gives CDR1 SGHVS, CDR2 FNYEAQ. The V and J ends lost 5 bases and 4 bases respectively, with 4 bases between them. The CDR3 is CASSTSDTQYF. The CDR3 DNA is TGTGCCAGCAGCACATCAGATACGCAGTATTTT. Supplemented by reference TRBV7-6 and TRBJ2-3, the full variable domain reads GAGVSQSPRYKVTKRGQDVALRCDPISGHVSLYWYRQALGQGPEFLTYFNYEAQQDKSGLPNDRFSAERPEGSISTLTIQRTEQRDSAMYRCASSTSDTQYFGPGTRLTVL.